Listed below are T cell receptor beta chains from one sample, sequenced in a study of control samples from healthy donors and cancer patients. Profiling relied on immunoSEQ multiplex PCR, and the TCRdb table lists in-frame clones only, not all of them. Of tens of thousands of clones in the sample, 70% to 90% are singletons; the top ten hold over 5.5%. The sample taken for sequencing was blood. The receptor set was obtained from a middle-aged man in good health. CDR3s include the opening cysteine and the closing phenylalanine or tryptophan. The order of the fields is D gene, clone size, J gene, V gene, CDR3 protein, CDR3 DNA. A D gene is named only where the DNA matches it firmly. Only some rows state a clone size, as once, few, many or a class for expanded clones.

NA,once,TRBJ2-2,TRBV6-5,CASSYVPGTAKGELFF,TGTGCCAGCAGTTACGTCCCCGGGACGGCCAAGGGGGAGCTGTTTTTT
NA,NA,TRBJ2-5,TRBV19,CASTEAGLQETQYF,TGTGCCAGTACCGAGGCGGGGCTCCAAGAGACCCAGTACTTC
NA,NA,TRBJ1-2,TRBV4-2,CASSPDRSSIFFGGYTF,TGTGCCAGCAGCCCAGACCGCTCTTCCATTTTCTTTGGTGGCTACACCTTC
NA,NA,TRBJ2-2,TRBV6-5,CASRGAITNTGELFF,TGTGCCAGCAGGGGGGCCATAACGAACACCGGGGAGCTGTTTTTT
NA,NA,TRBJ1-5,TRBV10-3,CAISDSNQPQHF,TGTGCCATCAGTGATAGCAATCAGCCCCAGCATTTT
NA,NA,TRBJ2-1,TRBV6-5,CASSYRDNEQFF,TGTGCCAGCAGTTACAGGGATAATGAGCAGTTCTTC
TRBD2,NA,TRBJ2-7,TRBV6-5,CASSSGGNSYEQYF,TGTGCCAGCAGTAGCGGGGGGAACTCCTACGAGCAGTACTTC
TRBD1,NA,TRBJ1-1,TRBV10-3,CAISERDREAEAFF,TGTGCCATCAGTGAGCGGGACAGGGAGGCTGAAGCTTTCTTT
TRBD1,NA,TRBJ2-5,TRBV7-8,CASSTLPGQQETQYF,TGTGCCAGCAGCACCCTACCGGGACAGCAAGAGACCCAGTACTTC
NA,NA,TRBJ1-5,TRBV6-1,CASSDKKWDKGFYQPQHF,TGTGCCAGCAGTGATAAAAAGTGGGACAAGGGATTTTATCAGCCCCAGCATTTT
TRBD2,NA,TRBJ2-5,TRBV5-1,CASGSSQRGLETQYF,TGCGCCAGCGGGTCCAGTCAGCGGGGGTTGGAGACCCAGTACTTC
TRBD2,NA,TRBJ2-3,TRBV2,CASSGGLVTDTQYF,TGTGCCAGCAGTGGGGGACTAGTAACAGATACGCAGTATTTT
TRBD1,NA,TRBJ1-1,TRBV9,CASSTGTGVTEAFF,TGTGCCAGCAGCACCGGGACAGGGGTTACTGAAGCTTTCTTT
NA,NA,TRBJ1-3,TRBV19,CASSVGTAYQPSGNTIYF,TGTGCCAGTAGTGTCGGGACGGCTTACCAGCCCTCTGGAAACACCATATATTTT
NA,few,TRBJ2-6,TRBV9,CASSPRSTGNPGANVLTF,TGTGCCAGCAGCCCGAGGTCGACGGGAAATCCTGGGGCCAACGTCCTGACTTTC
NA,NA,TRBJ2-3,TRBV4-1,CASSLRTADTQYF,TGCGCCAGCAGCCTTAGGACAGCAGATACGCAGTATTTT
NA,NA,TRBJ1-5,TRBV6-1,CASSEAWQGRQPQHF,TGTGCCAGCAGTGAAGCGTGGCAGGGAAGACAGCCCCAGCATTTT
TRBD2,NA,TRBJ2-5,TRBV7-2,CASSSLLAGGQETQYF,TGTGCCAGCAGCTCCTTACTAGCGGGGGGACAAGAGACCCAGTACTTC
TRBD1,NA,TRBJ2-1,TRBV5-4,CASTLSGGSYNEQFF,TGTGCCAGCACCCTATCAGGGGGCTCGTACAATGAGCAGTTCTTC
NA,NA,TRBJ1-5,TRBV5-8,CASSLVGFSNQPQHF,TGTGCCAGCAGCTTGGTAGGGTTCAGCAATCAGCCCCAGCATTTT
NA,NA,TRBJ1-4,TRBV9,CASSVQGTNEKLFF,TGTGCCAGCAGCGTCCAGGGGACTAATGAAAAACTGTTTTTT
TRBD1,NA,TRBJ2-5,TRBV7-6,CASSPDRAQETQYF,TGTGCCAGCAGCCCAGACAGGGCTCAAGAGACCCAGTACTTC
TRBD1,NA,TRBJ1-2,TRBV30,CAWNLAGQQSGYGYTF,TGTGCCTGGAACCTCGCGGGACAGCAGTCGGGCTATGGCTACACCTTC
NA,once,TRBJ1-6,TRBV7-8,CASGGGGSAYNSPLHF,TGTGCCAGCGGGGGTGGGGGGTCAGCCTATAATTCACCCCTCCACTTT
TRBD1,NA,TRBJ2-5,TRBV7-7,CASSLGQGLRFQETQYF,TGTGCCAGCAGCTTAGGACAGGGGCTCCGCTTCCAAGAGACCCAGTACTTC
TRBD2,NA,TRBJ2-3,TRBV7-2,CASSPRGGVVDTQYF,TGTGCCAGCAGCCCCCGTGGGGGGGTAGTCGATACGCAGTATTTT
NA,NA,TRBJ1-1,TRBV5-1,CASTQGGVDRGAFF,TGCGCCAGCACCCAGGGAGGGGTGGATAGGGGAGCTTTCTTT
NA,NA,TRBJ1-2,TRBV6-5,CASSYGGNYGYTF,TGTGCCAGCAGTTACGGCGGGAACTATGGCTACACCTTC
NA,NA,TRBJ2-3,TRBV7-9,CASPPTLGTSTDTQYF,TGTGCCAGCCCCCCCACGTTGGGCACAAGCACAGATACGCAGTATTTT
NA,NA,TRBJ1-3,TRBV6-5,CASSYQNTGNTIYF,TGTGCCAGCAGTTACCAGAATACCGGGAACACCATATATTTT
NA,NA,TRBJ1-2,TRBV29-1,CSGSRANYGYTF,TGCAGCGGGAGCAGGGCGAACTATGGCTACACCTTC
TRBD1,NA,TRBJ1-2,TRBV11-2,CASSLAGGGYTF,TGTGCCAGCAGCTTAGCAGGGGGTGGCTACACCTTC
NA,NA,TRBJ1-1,TRBV30,CAWSPGLGGTEAFF,TGTGCCTGGAGTCCTGGTCTGGGCGGCACTGAAGCTTTCTTT
NA,NA,TRBJ1-1,TRBV7-9,CASSPGSRDTEAFF,TGTGCCAGCAGCCCGGGTTCACGTGACACTGAAGCTTTCTTT
NA,NA,TRBJ2-3,TRBV9,CASSPGEGVYF,TGTGCCAGCAGCCCCGGGGAAGGGGTGTATTTT
NA,NA,TRBJ2-1,TRBV7-2,CASSSGNEQFF,TGTGCCAGCAGCTCCGGCAATGAGCAGTTCTTC
NA,once,TRBJ2-3,TRBV5-1,CASSLAPTDTQYF,TGCGCCAGCAGCTTGGCACCCACAGATACGCAGTATTTT
NA,NA,TRBJ2-1,TRBV3-1/TRBV3-2,CASSQESRNNEQFF,TGTGCCAGCAGCCAAGAGAGCAGGAACAATGAGCAGTTCTTC
NA,few,TRBJ1-1,TRBV20-1,CSASGGGATEAFF,TGCAGTGCTAGTGGGGGAGGGGCCACTGAAGCTTTCTTT
TRBD1,NA,TRBJ2-7,TRBV5-1,CASSTGQGKYEQYF,TGCGCCAGCAGCACCGGACAGGGAAAGTACGAGCAGTACTTC
NA,NA,TRBJ1-6,TRBV3-1/TRBV3-2,CASSRGRTHSPLHF,TGTGCCAGCAGCCGGGGACGGACCCATTCACCCCTCCACTTT
NA,NA,TRBJ1-2,TRBV28,CASSLPPTNYGYTF,TGTGCCAGCAGTTTACCCCCCACAAACTATGGCTACACCTTC
NA,NA,TRBJ1-1,TRBV20-1,CSASGGRPNTEAFF,TGCAGTGCTAGTGGAGGACGGCCGAACACTGAAGCTTTCTTT
TRBD2,NA,TRBJ2-2,TRBV7-6,CASSATSGGIGELFF,TGTGCCAGCAGCGCCACTAGCGGGGGGATCGGGGAGCTGTTTTTT
NA,NA,TRBJ2-1,TRBV19,CASGGPGSYNEQFF,TGTGCCAGTGGCGGGCCCGGCTCCTACAATGAGCAGTTCTTC
TRBD1,NA,TRBJ2-2,TRBV29-1,CSATGQGGGELFF,TGCAGCGCTACTGGACAGGGAGGCGGGGAGCTGTTTTTT
TRBD1,once,TRBJ2-5,TRBV3-1/TRBV3-2,CASSQDRVAQYF,TGTGCCAGCAGCCAGGACAGGGTAGCCCAGTACTTC
TRBD1,NA,TRBJ2-7,TRBV4-2,CASSQDPGTGDHEQYF,TGTGCCAGCAGCCAAGACCCCGGGACAGGGGATCACGAGCAGTACTTC
TRBD1,NA,TRBJ2-7,TRBV6-5,CASSYHRTGREQYF,TGTGCCAGCAGTTACCATCGGACAGGGCGCGAGCAGTACTTC
NA,NA,TRBJ1-5,TRBV7-9,CASSLTGQPQHF,TGTGCCAGCAGCTTAACCGGGCAGCCCCAGCATTTT
NA,NA,TRBJ2-5,TRBV6-5,CASSSRPETQYF,TGTGCCAGCAGTTCTCGGCCAGAGACCCAGTACTTC
TRBD1,NA,TRBJ1-1,TRBV7-2,CASSSDHRGYTEAFF,TGTGCCAGCAGCTCGGACCACAGGGGGTATACTGAAGCTTTCTTT
NA,NA,TRBJ1-4,TRBV30,CAWGTGSFNEKLFF,TGTGCCTGGGGAACCGGGTCCTTTAATGAAAAACTGTTTTTT